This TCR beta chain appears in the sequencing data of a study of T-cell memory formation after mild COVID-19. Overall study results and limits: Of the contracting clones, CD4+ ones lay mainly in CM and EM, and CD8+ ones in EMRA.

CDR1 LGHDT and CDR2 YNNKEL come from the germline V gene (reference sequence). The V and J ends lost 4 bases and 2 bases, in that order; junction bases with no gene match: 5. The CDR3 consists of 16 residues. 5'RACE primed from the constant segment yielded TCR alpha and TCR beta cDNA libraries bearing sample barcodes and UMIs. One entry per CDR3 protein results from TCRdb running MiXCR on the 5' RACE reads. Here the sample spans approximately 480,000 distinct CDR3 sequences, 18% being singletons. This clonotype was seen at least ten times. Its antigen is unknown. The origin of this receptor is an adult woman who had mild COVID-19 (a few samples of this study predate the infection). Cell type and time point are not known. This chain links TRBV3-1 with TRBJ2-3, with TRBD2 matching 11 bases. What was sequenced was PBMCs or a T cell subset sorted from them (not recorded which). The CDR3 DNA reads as TGTGCCAGCAGCCTGACTAGCGGGGACTTCACAGATACGCAGTATTTT. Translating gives CASSLTSGDFTDTQYF.